This T cell receptor beta chain was recorded in a study of vaccination effects on CD4 cells after COVID-19 (dated 2022 in TCRdb). A note on the overall study: Participants received two doses of either the BNT162b2 or the mRNA-1273 mRNA SARS-CoV-2 vaccine. The study compared SARS-CoV-2 spike-specific CD4+ TCR repertoires before and after mRNA vaccination in COVID-19 convalescent patients and infection-naive vaccine recipients. The full study included over 8 COVID-19 convalescent patients and a few SARS-CoV-2-naive healthy vaccine recipients. Cultures from other donors in the study were sequenced using the Oncomine TCR Beta short-read assay on an Illumina iSeq 100. Pre-vaccine samples were drawn from two convalescent patients 16 days and one week before the first dose, at 142 and 148 days after COVID-19 diagnosis. General findings and caveats noted by the study authors: Among convalescent patients, the spike-reactive repertoire after vaccination was made up mainly of new vaccine-induced clones that were largely distinct from the clones induced by infection. The study was limited by a small number of convalescent patients and lacked early post-infection timepoints. Both infection-induced and vaccine-induced clones contracted markedly at late post-vaccination timepoints, which is consistent with waning T cell responses.

Library construction relied on the immunoSEQ multiplex PCR assay. DNA from the cultured and isolated CD4+ T cells underwent TCR beta CDR3 sequencing. As for how the authors treated the data: The analysis removed non-productive TCR sequences, trimmed reads to the CDR3 region, and retained only CDR3s that were 7 or more amino acids long. The MANAFEST web app was used to pick out antigen-specific clonotypes by comparing their expansion in peptide wells with that in reference cultures. Positive clones required FDR<0.05 expansion versus reference and all other wells, odds ratio above 5, and frequency above 0.1% in two replicate wells. Cross-reactive clonotypes were defined as significantly expanded in SARS-CoV-2 spike wells and in at least one common cold coronavirus spike condition. CDR3 similarity was assessed by Levenshtein distance using the stringdist R package, and unrooted trees were constructed with ape in R 3.6.1. TCRdb took this table from immuneACCESS and kept in-frame rearrangements with V and J called. Such tables lack part of the clones; where checked against another copy, unresolved V genes explain under half of the gap, and the rest is unexplained. V, J and clone size derive from that table, while D and trimming were established from the DNA sequence. The sample includes roughly 45,000 clones, with roughly 65% observed a single time. The top ten clonotypes cover 25% to 40% of the sample.

V is shortened by 2 bases, J by 0 bases, and the region joining them spans 11 bases. For CDR1 and CDR2, the germline V gene (reference sequence) lists LNHDA and SQIVND. The CDR3 contains 16 residues, cysteine and phenylalanine counted. The read is trimmed to its CDR3 DNA, 48 bases read in frame from base 1. In the ViraFEST assay, PBMC were stimulated with viral peptide pools, and antigen-specific CD4+ T cell clonotypes were then identified by expansion using TCR sequencing. After roughly 11 days of culture, CD4+ T cells were isolated with the EasySep CD4+ T cell isolation kit. Convalescent patients had PCR-confirmed SARS-CoV-2 infection between March and December 2020, before Alpha, Beta and Delta variants emerged in the United States. Some 2 million PBMC per well were cultured in IMDM with roughly 5% human AB serum, 7.5 to 10 IU/ml IL-2 and gentamicin, plus 10 ug/ml peptides. Half of the culture medium was replaced with fresh IL-2-containing medium on days 3 and 7. Unless noted otherwise, every peptide stimulation condition was grown in triplicate wells. Using Ficoll-Paque Plus gradient centrifugation, PBMC were separated from whole blood and then either used fresh or cryopreserved at -140C. The QIAamp micro DNA kit was used to extract genomic DNA from the cultured CD4+ T cells.

For this clone: Its antigen remains unidentified. Base qualities are not provided; no much larger clone lies one nucleotide away.

Sequencing was performed on CD4+ T cells from PBMCs cultured with a peptide pool, taken before COVID-19 vaccination. In this chain, TRBV19 is recombined with TRBJ1-5; 5 matching bases give a weak D call of TRBD1. This clonotype was sampled from a human donor who had a prior SARS-CoV-2 infection. The CDR3: CASSIRTPFSNQPQHF. The nucleotide sequence is given as TGTGCCAGTAGTATAAGGACACCATTTAGCAATCAGCCCCAGCATTTT. Where the CDR3 stops, the reference TRBV19 and TRBJ1-5 genes take over; the full variable domain is DGGITQSPKYLFRKEGQNVTLSCEQNLNHDAMYWYRQDPGQGLRLIYYSQIVNDFQKGDIAEGYSVSREKKESFPLTVTSAQKNPTAFYLCASSIRTPFSNQPQHFGDGTRLSIL.